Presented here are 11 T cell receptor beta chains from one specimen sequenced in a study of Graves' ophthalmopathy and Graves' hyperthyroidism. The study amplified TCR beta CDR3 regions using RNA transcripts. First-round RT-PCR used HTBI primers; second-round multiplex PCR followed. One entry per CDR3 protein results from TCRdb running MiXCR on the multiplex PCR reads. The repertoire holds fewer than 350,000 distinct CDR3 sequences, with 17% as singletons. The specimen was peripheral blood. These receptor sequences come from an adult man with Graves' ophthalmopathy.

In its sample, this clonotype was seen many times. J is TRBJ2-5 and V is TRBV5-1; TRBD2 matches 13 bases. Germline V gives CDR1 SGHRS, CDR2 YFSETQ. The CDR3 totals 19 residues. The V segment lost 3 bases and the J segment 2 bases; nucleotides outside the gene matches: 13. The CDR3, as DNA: TGCGCCAGCAGCTCCCCTCTCGGACTAGCGGGAGTATGGCAAGAGACCCAGTACTTC. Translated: CASSSPLGLAGVWQETQYF. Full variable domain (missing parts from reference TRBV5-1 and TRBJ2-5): KAGVTQTPRYLIKTRGQQVTLSCSPISGHRSVSWYQQTPGQGLQFLFEYFSETQRNKGNFPGRFSGRQFSNSRSEMNVSTLELGDSALYLCASSSPLGLAGVWQETQYFGPGTRLLVL.

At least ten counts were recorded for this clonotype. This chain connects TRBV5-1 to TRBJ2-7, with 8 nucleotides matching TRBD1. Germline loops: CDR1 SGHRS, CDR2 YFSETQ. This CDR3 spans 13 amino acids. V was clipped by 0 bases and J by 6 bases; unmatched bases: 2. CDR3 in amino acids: CASSLGQGTEQYF. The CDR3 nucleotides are TGCGCCAGCAGCTTGGGACAGGGGACCGAGCAGTACTTC.

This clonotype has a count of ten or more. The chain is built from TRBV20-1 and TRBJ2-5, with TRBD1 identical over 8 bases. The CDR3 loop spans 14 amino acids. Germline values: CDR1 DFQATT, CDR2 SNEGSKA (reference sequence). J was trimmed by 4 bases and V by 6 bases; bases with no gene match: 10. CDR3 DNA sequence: TGCAGTGCCACCGGGACAGGAGTGACAGAGACCCAGTACTTC. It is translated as CSATGTGVTETQYF.

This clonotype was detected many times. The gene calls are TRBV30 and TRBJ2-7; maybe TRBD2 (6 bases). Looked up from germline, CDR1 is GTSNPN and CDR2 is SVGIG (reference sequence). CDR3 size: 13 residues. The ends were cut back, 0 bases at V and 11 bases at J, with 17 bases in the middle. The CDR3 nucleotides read TGTGCCTGGAGTGTACTTAATCGGAGGGATAAGTACTTC. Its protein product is CAWSVLNRRDKYF.

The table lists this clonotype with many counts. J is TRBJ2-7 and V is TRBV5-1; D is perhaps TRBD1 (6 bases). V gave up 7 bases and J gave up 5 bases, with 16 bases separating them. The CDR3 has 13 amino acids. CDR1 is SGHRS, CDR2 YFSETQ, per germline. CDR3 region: CASWDNLPDEQYF. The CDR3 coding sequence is TGCGCCAGCTGGGACAATCTACCCGACGAGCAGTACTTC.

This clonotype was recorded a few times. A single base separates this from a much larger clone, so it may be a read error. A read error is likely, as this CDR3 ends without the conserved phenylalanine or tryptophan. In nucleotides, the CDR3 is TGCAGCGTTGTGGCTCGTGACGCTGAAGCTTTCCTT. This gives the protein CSVVARDAEAFL. The rearrangement joins TRBV29-1 to TRBJ1-1; D unclear. The length of the CDR3 is 12 residues. Trimming left V 4 bases short and J 6 bases short, with 12 bases between. CDR1 SQVTM and CDR2 ANQGSEA come from the germline V gene.

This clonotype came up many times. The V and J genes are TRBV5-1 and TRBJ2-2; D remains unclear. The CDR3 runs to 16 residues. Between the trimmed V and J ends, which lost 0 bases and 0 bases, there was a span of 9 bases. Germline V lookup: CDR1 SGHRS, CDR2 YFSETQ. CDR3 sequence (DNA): TGCGCCAGCAGCTTGGTCTCTGGCACGAACACCGGGGAGCTGTTTTTT. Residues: CASSLVSGTNTGELFF.

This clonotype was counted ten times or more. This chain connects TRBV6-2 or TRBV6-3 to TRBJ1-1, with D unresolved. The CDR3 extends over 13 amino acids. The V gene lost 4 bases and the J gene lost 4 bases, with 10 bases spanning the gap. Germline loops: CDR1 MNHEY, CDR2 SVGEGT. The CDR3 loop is CASSFRGFTEAFF. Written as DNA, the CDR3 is TGTGCCAGCAGTTTCAGAGGTTTCACTGAAGCTTTCTTT.

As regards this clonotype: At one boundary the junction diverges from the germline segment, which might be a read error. The chain's CDR3 is CASSFFGTDAFF. In DNA, the CDR3 is TGTGCCAGCTCATTTTTCGGGACTGATGCTTTCTTT. The J gene is TRBJ1-1, the V gene TRBV18; weak D call: TRBD1 (5 bases). Germline V gives CDR1 KGHSH, CDR2 LQKENI. There are 12 residues in the CDR3.

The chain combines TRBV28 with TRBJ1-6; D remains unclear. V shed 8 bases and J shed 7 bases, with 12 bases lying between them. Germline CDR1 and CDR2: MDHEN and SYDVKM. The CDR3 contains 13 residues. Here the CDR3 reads CASGRDTNSPLHF. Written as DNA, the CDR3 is TGTGCCAGCGGGAGGGATACCAATTCACCCCTCCACTTT.

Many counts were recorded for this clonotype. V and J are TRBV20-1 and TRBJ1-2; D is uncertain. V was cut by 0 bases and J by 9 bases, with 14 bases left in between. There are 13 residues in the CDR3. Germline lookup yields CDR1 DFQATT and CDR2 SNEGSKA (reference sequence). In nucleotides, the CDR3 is TGCAGTGCTAGAGATATTGGGATAGAACGCTACACCTTC. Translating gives CSARDIGIERYTF.